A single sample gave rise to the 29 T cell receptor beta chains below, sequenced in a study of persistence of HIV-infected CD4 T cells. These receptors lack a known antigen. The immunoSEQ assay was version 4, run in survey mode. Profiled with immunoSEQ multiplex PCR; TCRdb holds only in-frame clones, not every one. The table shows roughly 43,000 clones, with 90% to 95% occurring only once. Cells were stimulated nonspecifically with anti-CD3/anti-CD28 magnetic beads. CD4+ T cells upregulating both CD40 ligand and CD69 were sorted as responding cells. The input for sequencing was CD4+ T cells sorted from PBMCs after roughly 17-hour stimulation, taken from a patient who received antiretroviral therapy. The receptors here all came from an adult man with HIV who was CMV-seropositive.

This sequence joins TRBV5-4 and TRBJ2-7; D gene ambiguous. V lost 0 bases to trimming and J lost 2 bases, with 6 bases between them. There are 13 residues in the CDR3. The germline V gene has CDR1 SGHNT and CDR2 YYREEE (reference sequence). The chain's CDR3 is CASSLEGPYEQYF. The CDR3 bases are TGTGCCAGCAGCTTGGAAGGGCCCTACGAGCAGTACTTC.

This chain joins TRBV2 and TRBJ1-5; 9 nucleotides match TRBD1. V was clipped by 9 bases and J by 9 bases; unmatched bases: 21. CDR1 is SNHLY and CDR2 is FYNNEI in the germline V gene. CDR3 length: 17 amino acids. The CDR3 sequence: CASILGLGQGPAGPQHF. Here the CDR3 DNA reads TGTGCCAGTATCCTAGGGTTGGGACAGGGCCCGGCGGGGCCCCAGCATTTT.

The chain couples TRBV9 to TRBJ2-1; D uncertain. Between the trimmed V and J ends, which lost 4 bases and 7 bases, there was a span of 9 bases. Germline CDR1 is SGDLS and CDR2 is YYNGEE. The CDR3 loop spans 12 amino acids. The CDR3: CASSPIRNEQFF. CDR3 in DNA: TGTGCCAGCAGCCCGATTAGGAATGAGCAGTTCTTC.

The DNA for the CDR3 is TGCAGCGTGGACCAGGGGGATTACGAGCAGTACTTC. Residues: CSVDQGDYEQYF. The genes are TRBV29-1 and TRBJ2-7, with TRBD1 matching 7 bases. V lost 6 bases and J lost 4; bases outside the gene matches: 6. The CDR3 has 12 residues. Germline V gives CDR1 SQVTM, CDR2 ANQGSEA.

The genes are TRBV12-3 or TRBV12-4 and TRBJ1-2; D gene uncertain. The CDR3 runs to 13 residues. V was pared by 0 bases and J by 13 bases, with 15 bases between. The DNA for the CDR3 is TGTGCCAGCAGTTTAGCGCTTGCAGGATCGAGCACCTTC. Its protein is CASSLALAGSSTF.

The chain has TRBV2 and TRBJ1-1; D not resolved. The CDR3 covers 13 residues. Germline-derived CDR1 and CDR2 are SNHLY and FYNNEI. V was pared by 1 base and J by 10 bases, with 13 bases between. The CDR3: CASSEGSLVGAFF. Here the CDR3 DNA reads TGTGCCAGCAGTGAAGGCAGCCTGGTGGGAGCTTTCTTT.

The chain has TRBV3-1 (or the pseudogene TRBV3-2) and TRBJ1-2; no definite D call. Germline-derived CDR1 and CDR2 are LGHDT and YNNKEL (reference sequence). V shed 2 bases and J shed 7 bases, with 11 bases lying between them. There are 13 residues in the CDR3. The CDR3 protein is CASSQNRAGGYTF. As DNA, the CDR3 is TGTGCCAGCAGCCAAAACCGGGCAGGTGGCTACACCTTC.

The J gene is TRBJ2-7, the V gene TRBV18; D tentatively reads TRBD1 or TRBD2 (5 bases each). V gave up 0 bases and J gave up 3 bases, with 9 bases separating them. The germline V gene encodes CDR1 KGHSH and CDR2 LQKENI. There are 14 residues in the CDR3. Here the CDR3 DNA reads TGTGCCAGCTCACCACCGGGGGAATTCTACGAGCAGTACTTC. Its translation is CASSPPGEFYEQYF.

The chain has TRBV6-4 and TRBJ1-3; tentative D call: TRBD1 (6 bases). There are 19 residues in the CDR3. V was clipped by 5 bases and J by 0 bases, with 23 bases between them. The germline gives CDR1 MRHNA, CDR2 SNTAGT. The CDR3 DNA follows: TGTGCCAGCAGTCGGCGGGGGCGGACCGCAAATATCTCTGGAAACACCATATATTTT. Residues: CASSRRGRTANISGNTIYF.

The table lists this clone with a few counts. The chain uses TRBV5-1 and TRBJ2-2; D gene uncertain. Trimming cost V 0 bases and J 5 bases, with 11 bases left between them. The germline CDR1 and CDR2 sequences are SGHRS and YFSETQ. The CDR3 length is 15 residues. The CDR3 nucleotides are TGCGCCAGCAGCTTGGCCGAGCATTATACCGGGGAGCTGTTTTTT. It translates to CASSLAEHYTGELFF.

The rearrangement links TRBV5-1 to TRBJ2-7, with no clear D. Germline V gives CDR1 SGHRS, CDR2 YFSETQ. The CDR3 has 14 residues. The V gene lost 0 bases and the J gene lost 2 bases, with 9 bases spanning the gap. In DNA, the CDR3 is TGCGCCAGCAGCTTGGTTGGCGGTACCTACGAGCAGTACTTC. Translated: CASSLVGGTYEQYF.

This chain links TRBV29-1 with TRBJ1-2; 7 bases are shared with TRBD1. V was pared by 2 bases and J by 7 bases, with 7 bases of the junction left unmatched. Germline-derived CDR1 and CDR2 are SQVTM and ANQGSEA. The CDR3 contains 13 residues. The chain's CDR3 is CSVERGPGGGYTF. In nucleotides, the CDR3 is TGCAGCGTTGAAAGGGGCCCAGGGGGTGGCTACACCTTC. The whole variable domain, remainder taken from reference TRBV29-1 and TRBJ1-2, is SAVISQKPSRDICQRGTSLTIQCQVDSQVTMMFWYRQQPGQSLTLIATANQGSEATYESGFVIDKFPISRPNLTFSTLTVSNMSPEDSSIYLCSVERGPGGGYTFGSGTRLTVV.

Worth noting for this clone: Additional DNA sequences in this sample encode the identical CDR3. The CDR3 nucleotides are TGTGCCAGCAGCCAGGGGTACGAGCAGTACTTC. Its protein is CASSQGYEQYF. The gene calls are TRBV3-1 (or the pseudogene TRBV3-2) and TRBJ2-7; D is uncertain. In germline, CDR1 is LGHDT, CDR2 YNNKEL (reference sequence). This CDR3 contains 11 residues. The V end lost 3 bases, the J end lost 4 bases, and 4 bases lay between the germline ends.

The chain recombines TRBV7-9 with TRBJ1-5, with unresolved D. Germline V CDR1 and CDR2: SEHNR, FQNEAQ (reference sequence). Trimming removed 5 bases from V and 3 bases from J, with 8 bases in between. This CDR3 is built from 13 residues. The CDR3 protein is CASSAASNQPQHF. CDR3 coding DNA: TGTGCCAGCAGCGCCGCATCCAATCAGCCCCAGCATTTT.

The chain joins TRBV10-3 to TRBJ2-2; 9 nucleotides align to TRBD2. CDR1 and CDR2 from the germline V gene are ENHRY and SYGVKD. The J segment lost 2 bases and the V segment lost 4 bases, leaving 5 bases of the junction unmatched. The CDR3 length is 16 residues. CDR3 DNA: TGTGCCATCAGTGGATGGCGGGGGGGTAACACCGGGGAGCTGTTTTTT. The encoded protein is CAISGWRGGNTGELFF.

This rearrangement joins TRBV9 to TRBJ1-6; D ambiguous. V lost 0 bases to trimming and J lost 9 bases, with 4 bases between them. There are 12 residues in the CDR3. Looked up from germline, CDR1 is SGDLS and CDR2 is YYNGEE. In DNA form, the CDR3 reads TGTGCCAGCAGCGTAGAGGGTTCACCCCTCCACTTT. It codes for CASSVEGSPLHF.

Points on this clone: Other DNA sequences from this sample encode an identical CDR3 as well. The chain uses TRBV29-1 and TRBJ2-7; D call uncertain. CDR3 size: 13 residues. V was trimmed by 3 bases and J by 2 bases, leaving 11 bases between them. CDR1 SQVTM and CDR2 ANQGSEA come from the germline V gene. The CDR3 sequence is CSVDVGQPYEQYF. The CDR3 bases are TGCAGCGTTGACGTAGGGCAGCCCTACGAGCAGTACTTC.

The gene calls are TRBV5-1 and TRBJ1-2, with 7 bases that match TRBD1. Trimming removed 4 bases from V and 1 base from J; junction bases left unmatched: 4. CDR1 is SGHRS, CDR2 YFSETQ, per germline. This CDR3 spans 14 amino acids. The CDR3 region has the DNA TGCGCCAGCAGCGCCGACAGGGATAACTATGGCTACACCTTC. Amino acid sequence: CASSADRDNYGYTF.

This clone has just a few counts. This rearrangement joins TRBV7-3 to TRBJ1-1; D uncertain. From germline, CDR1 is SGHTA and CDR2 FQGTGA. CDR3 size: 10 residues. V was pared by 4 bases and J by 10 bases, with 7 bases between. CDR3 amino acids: CASSSWGAFF. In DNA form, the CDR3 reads TGTGCCAGCAGCTCGTGGGGAGCTTTCTTT. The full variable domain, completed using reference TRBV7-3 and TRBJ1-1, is GAGVSQTPSNKVTEKGKYVELRCDPISGHTALYWYRQSLGQGPEFLIYFQGTGAADDSGLPNDRFFAVRPEGSVSTLKIQRTERGDSAVYLCASSSWGAFFGQGTRLTVV.

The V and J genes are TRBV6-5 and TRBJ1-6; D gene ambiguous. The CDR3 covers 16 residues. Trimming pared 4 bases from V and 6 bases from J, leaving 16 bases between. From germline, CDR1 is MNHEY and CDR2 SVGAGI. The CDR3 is CASSFDPLGLNSPLHF. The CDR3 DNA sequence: TGTGCCAGCAGTTTCGACCCTTTAGGGCTTAATTCACCCCTCCACTTT.

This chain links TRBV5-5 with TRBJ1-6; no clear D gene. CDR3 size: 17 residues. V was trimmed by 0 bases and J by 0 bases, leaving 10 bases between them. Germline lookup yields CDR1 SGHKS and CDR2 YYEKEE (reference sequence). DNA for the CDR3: TGTGCCAGCAGCTTGGCTGTCAGTAGCTCCTATAATTCACCCCTCCACTTT. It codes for CASSLAVSSSYNSPLHF.

The chain's CDR3 is CASSLGVGGELFF. In DNA, the CDR3 is TGTGCCAGCAGCTTAGGGGTGGGCGGGGAGCTGTTTTTT. The V gene is TRBV7-2, the J gene TRBJ2-2; D gene ambiguous. Trimming pared 1 base from V and 7 bases from J, leaving 7 bases between. The CDR3 totals 13 residues. Germline V gene data show CDR1 as SGHTA and CDR2 as FQGNSA.

CDR3 in DNA: TGTGCCAGCTCACTCGACCGGGGCACAGATACGCAGTATTTT. Encoded protein: CASSLDRGTDTQYF. J is TRBJ2-3 and V is TRBV18; D ambiguous. This CDR3 has 14 residues. Trimming cost V 4 bases and J 1 base, with 9 bases left between them. CDR1 and CDR2 (germline): KGHSH, LQKENI.

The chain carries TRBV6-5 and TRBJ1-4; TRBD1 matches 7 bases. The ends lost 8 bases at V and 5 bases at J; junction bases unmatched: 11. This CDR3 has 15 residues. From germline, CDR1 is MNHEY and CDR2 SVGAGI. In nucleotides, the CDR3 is TGTGCCAGCCTCTTCCACAGGGGCCTGAATGAAAAACTGTTTTTT. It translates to CASLFHRGLNEKLFF.

For the CDR3, the DNA is TGTGCCAGCAGCCCGAGGGTGAGGGAGCTGTTTTTT. Amino acids: CASSPRVRELFF. The chain employs TRBV3-1 (or the pseudogene TRBV3-2) and TRBJ2-2, with D maybe TRBD2 (5 bases). This CDR3 is 12 amino acids long. V lost 4 bases and J 9 bases, leaving 9 bases between the germline ends. The germline V gene has CDR1 LGHDT and CDR2 YNNKEL (reference sequence).

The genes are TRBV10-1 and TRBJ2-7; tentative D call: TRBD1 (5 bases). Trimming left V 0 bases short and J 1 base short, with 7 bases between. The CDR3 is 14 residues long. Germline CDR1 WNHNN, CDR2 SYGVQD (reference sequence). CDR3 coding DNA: TGCGCCAGCAGTGAGTCGGGGCTTTCCTACGAGCAGTACTTC. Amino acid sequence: CASSESGLSYEQYF.

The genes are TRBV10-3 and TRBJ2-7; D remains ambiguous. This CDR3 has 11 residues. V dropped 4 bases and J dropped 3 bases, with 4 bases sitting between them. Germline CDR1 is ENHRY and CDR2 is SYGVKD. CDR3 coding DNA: TGTGCCATCAGTGGGAACTACGAGCAGTACTTC. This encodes CAISGNYEQYF.

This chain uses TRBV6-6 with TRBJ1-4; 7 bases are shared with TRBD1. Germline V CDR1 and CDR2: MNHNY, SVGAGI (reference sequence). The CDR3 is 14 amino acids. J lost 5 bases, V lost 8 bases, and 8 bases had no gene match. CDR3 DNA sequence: TGTGCCAGCCTCCGGGACAGCGAGAATGAAAAACTGTTTTTT. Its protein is CASLRDSENEKLFF.

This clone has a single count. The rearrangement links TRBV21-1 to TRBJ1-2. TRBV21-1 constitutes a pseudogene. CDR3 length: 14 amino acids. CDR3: CASSEGLTRWGYTF. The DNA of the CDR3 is TGTGCCAGCAGTGAGGGCCTAACGAGATGGGGCTACACCTTC.